This is a list of T cell receptor beta chains from one sample in a study of T cells in Graves' hyperthyroidism and ophthalmopathy. TCRdb re-called the multiplex PCR reads with MiXCR, one entry per CDR3 protein. Of fewer than 900,000 distinct CDR3 sequences listed, roughly 15% are singletons. Material: blood. The receptors here all came from a man between 18 and 29 years old with Graves' hyperthyroidism. Each CDR3 is given with its conserved first and last residue. Each record gives: V gene, clone size, D gene, J gene, CDR3 length, CDR3 protein, CDR3 DNA. D genes are given only for firm matches. Clone size, where shown, is once, few, many, or a class for clones that have expanded.

v_call: TRBV11-1; clone_size: many; d_call: TRBD2; j_call: TRBJ2-2; cdr3_length: 17; cdr3_aa: CASSPGLAGRRSGELFF; cdr3_nt: TGTGCCAGCAGCCCGGGACTAGCGGGAAGGCGATCCGGGGAGCTGTTTTTT
v_call: TRBV6-1; clone_size: few; d_call: .; j_call: TRBJ1-2; cdr3_length: 14; cdr3_aa: CASSEQEVSYGYTF; cdr3_nt: TGTGCCAGCAGTGAACAGGAAGTCTCCTATGGCTACACCTTC
v_call: TRBV30; clone_size: .; d_call: .; j_call: TRBJ1-5; cdr3_length: 16; cdr3_aa: CAWSREWGALNQPQHF; cdr3_nt: TGTGCCTGGAGTCGCGAGTGGGGGGCTCTCAATCAGCCCCAGCATTTT
v_call: TRBV5-1; clone_size: few; d_call: TRBD1; j_call: TRBJ1-4; cdr3_length: 13; cdr3_aa: CASNLGGNEKLFF; cdr3_nt: TGCGCCAGCAATCTAGGGGGCAATGAAAAACTGTTTTTT
v_call: TRBV11-2; clone_size: many; d_call: .; j_call: TRBJ1-1; cdr3_length: 15; cdr3_aa: CASSLAGHMNTEAFF; cdr3_nt: TGTGCCAGCAGCTTAGCGGGACACATGAACACTGAAGCTTTCTTT
v_call: TRBV9; clone_size: .; d_call: .; j_call: TRBJ2-5; cdr3_length: 16; cdr3_aa: CASSVEAGRRGETQYF; cdr3_nt: TGTGCCAGCAGCGTAGAGGCCGGACGGAGGGGAGAGACCCAGTACTTC
v_call: TRBV15; clone_size: few; d_call: .; j_call: TRBJ1-1; cdr3_length: 11; cdr3_aa: CATSRGSSAFF; cdr3_nt: TGTGCCACCAGCAGAGGATCAAGCGCTTTCTTT
v_call: TRBV12-3/TRBV12-4; clone_size: many; d_call: .; j_call: TRBJ1-1; cdr3_length: 12; cdr3_aa: CASRSLGQGAFF; cdr3_nt: TGTGCCAGCAGAAGCTTGGGGCAGGGAGCTTTCTTT
v_call: TRBV2; clone_size: many; d_call: .; j_call: TRBJ2-1; cdr3_length: 11; cdr3_aa: CASSPFNEQFF; cdr3_nt: TGTGCCAGCAGTCCGTTCAATGAGCAGTTCTTC
v_call: TRBV3-1; clone_size: many; d_call: .; j_call: TRBJ2-6; cdr3_length: 16; cdr3_aa: CASSLKRVPGANVLTF; cdr3_nt: TGTGCCAGCAGCCTCAAACGAGTCCCCGGGGCCAACGTCCTGACTTTC
v_call: TRBV28; clone_size: many; d_call: .; j_call: TRBJ2-1; cdr3_length: 14; cdr3_aa: CASSPLGGWNEQFF; cdr3_nt: TGTGCCAGCAGTCCCTTGGGAGGATGGAATGAGCAGTTCTTC
v_call: TRBV18; clone_size: few; d_call: TRBD2; j_call: TRBJ2-3; cdr3_length: 16; cdr3_aa: CASSPTGSGRADTQYF; cdr3_nt: TGTGCCAGCTCACCGACGGGTAGCGGGAGGGCAGATACGCAGTATTTT
v_call: TRBV20-1; clone_size: many; d_call: .; j_call: TRBJ2-3; cdr3_length: 16; cdr3_aa: CSARADSPDVTDTQYF; cdr3_nt: TGCAGTGCTAGAGCCGACAGCCCGGATGTCACAGATACGCAGTATTTT
v_call: TRBV30; clone_size: many; d_call: .; j_call: TRBJ1-2; cdr3_length: 13; cdr3_aa: CAWSVLEGGRYTF; cdr3_nt: TGTGCCTGGAGTGTACTAGAAGGGGGGCGCTACACCTTC
v_call: TRBV7-3; clone_size: .; d_call: .; j_call: TRBJ2-1; cdr3_length: 16; cdr3_aa: CASSLLGPRGADEQFF; cdr3_nt: TGTGCCAGCAGCTTGCTCGGGCCCAGGGGGGCCGATGAGCAGTTCTTC
v_call: TRBV12-3/TRBV12-4; clone_size: .; d_call: .; j_call: TRBJ2-2; cdr3_length: 14; cdr3_aa: CASSPGTPPGELFF; cdr3_nt: TGTGCCAGCAGTCCCGGGACTCCTCCCGGGGAGCTGTTTTTT
v_call: TRBV20-1; clone_size: many; d_call: .; j_call: TRBJ1-1; cdr3_length: 15; cdr3_aa: CSVYPRKGGNTEAFF; cdr3_nt: TGCAGTGTCTACCCGAGGAAGGGGGGGAACACTGAAGCTTTCTTT
v_call: TRBV2; clone_size: .; d_call: TRBD2; j_call: TRBJ2-1; cdr3_length: 18; cdr3_aa: CASIPEDRGLAGANEQFF; cdr3_nt: TGTGCCAGCATCCCTGAGGACAGGGGACTAGCGGGAGCCAATGAGCAGTTCTTC
v_call: TRBV12-3/TRBV12-4; clone_size: many; d_call: TRBD1; j_call: TRBJ2-1; cdr3_length: 17; cdr3_aa: CASSLRRQGVSYNEQFF; cdr3_nt: TGTGCCAGCAGTTTAAGAAGACAGGGGGTCTCCTACAATGAGCAGTTCTTC
v_call: TRBV11-3; clone_size: few; d_call: .; j_call: TRBJ1-2; cdr3_length: 16; cdr3_aa: CASSPATGREGRGYTF; cdr3_nt: TGTGCCAGCAGCCCAGCGACGGGCAGGGAAGGTAGAGGCTACACCTTC
v_call: TRBV4-2; clone_size: .; d_call: TRBD1; j_call: TRBJ1-4; cdr3_length: 17; cdr3_aa: CASSPSHRTGLGEKLFF; cdr3_nt: TGTGCCAGCAGCCCAAGCCACCGGACAGGGCTCGGTGAAAAACTGTTTTTT
v_call: TRBV4-2; clone_size: .; d_call: .; j_call: TRBJ2-1; cdr3_length: 17; cdr3_aa: CASSQEPAGRGVEEQFF; cdr3_nt: TGTGCCAGCAGCCAAGAACCGGCGGGAAGAGGGGTTGAGGAGCAGTTCTTC
v_call: TRBV28; clone_size: many; d_call: TRBD1; j_call: TRBJ2-7; cdr3_length: 14; cdr3_aa: CASRFQDRAHEQYF; cdr3_nt: TGTGCCAGCAGATTTCAGGACAGGGCCCACGAGCAGTACTTC
v_call: TRBV5-8; clone_size: .; d_call: .; j_call: TRBJ2-2; cdr3_length: 19; cdr3_aa: CASSLGINRDILRGGELFF; cdr3_nt: TGTGCCAGCAGCTTGGGAATCAACCGGGACATCCTAAGGGGCGGGGAGCTGTTTTTT
v_call: TRBV7-2; clone_size: few; d_call: .; j_call: TRBJ2-7; cdr3_length: 15; cdr3_aa: CASTKGGGMTYEQYF; cdr3_nt: TGTGCCAGCACAAAAGGGGGAGGGATGACCTACGAGCAGTACTTC
v_call: TRBV12-3/TRBV12-4; clone_size: many; d_call: .; j_call: TRBJ2-3; cdr3_length: 17; cdr3_aa: CASSLIVLASVTDTQYF; cdr3_nt: TGTGCCAGCAGTTTGATTGTGCTCGCTAGCGTTACAGATACGCAGTATTTT
v_call: TRBV10-3; clone_size: few; d_call: .; j_call: TRBJ2-2; cdr3_length: 15; cdr3_aa: CAISVRDSHTGELFF; cdr3_nt: TGTGCCATCAGCGTTCGGGACTCCCACACCGGGGAGCTGTTTTTT
v_call: TRBV20-1; clone_size: .; d_call: TRBD1; j_call: TRBJ2-7; cdr3_length: 15; cdr3_aa: CSASHPGQGPYEQYF; cdr3_nt: TGCAGTGCTTCTCATCCGGGACAGGGTCCCTACGAGCAGTACTTC
v_call: TRBV5-1; clone_size: once; d_call: .; j_call: TRBJ2-5; cdr3_length: 11; cdr3_aa: CASRSEETQYF; cdr3_nt: TGCGCCAGCCGCTCCGAAGAGACCCAGTACTTC
v_call: TRBV20-1; clone_size: many; d_call: TRBD1; j_call: TRBJ2-7; cdr3_length: 12; cdr3_aa: CSAQRGQDEQYF; cdr3_nt: TGCAGTGCTCAACGCGGACAGGACGAGCAGTACTTC
v_call: TRBV20-1; clone_size: many; d_call: TRBD2; j_call: TRBJ2-7; cdr3_length: 15; cdr3_aa: CSAREAGEISYEQYF; cdr3_nt: TGCAGTGCTAGAGAAGCGGGAGAGATCTCCTACGAGCAGTACTTC
v_call: TRBV30; clone_size: few; d_call: TRBD2; j_call: TRBJ2-1; cdr3_length: 16; cdr3_aa: CAWDTSGVSSYNEQFF; cdr3_nt: TGTGCCTGGGATACTAGCGGGGTTAGCTCCTACAATGAGCAGTTCTTC
v_call: TRBV25-1; clone_size: .; d_call: .; j_call: TRBJ2-2; cdr3_length: 12; cdr3_aa: CASSEKAGELFF; cdr3_nt: TGTGCCAGCAGTGAAAAGGCCGGGGAGCTGTTTTTT
v_call: TRBV18; clone_size: many; d_call: .; j_call: TRBJ2-5; cdr3_length: 14; cdr3_aa: CASSPRAVQETQYF; cdr3_nt: TGTGCCAGCTCACCACGGGCGGTCCAAGAGACCCAGTACTTC
v_call: TRBV28; clone_size: many; d_call: TRBD1; j_call: TRBJ1-1; cdr3_length: 16; cdr3_aa: CASSYDRVRMNTEAFF; cdr3_nt: TGTGCCAGCAGTTACGACAGGGTTCGGATGAACACTGAAGCTTTCTTT
v_call: TRBV19; clone_size: .; d_call: .; j_call: TRBJ1-1; cdr3_length: 12; cdr3_aa: CASSPGWDYAFF; cdr3_nt: TGTGCCAGTAGTCCAGGTTGGGACTACGCTTTCTTT
v_call: TRBV27; clone_size: .; d_call: .; j_call: TRBJ1-4; cdr3_length: 15; cdr3_aa: CASRPVGGADEKLFF; cdr3_nt: TGTGCCAGCAGGCCCGTAGGGGGAGCGGATGAAAAACTGTTTTTT
v_call: TRBV28; clone_size: many; d_call: .; j_call: TRBJ2-7; cdr3_length: 16; cdr3_aa: CASSSHAEPKSYEQYF; cdr3_nt: TGTGCCAGCAGTTCCCACGCAGAACCTAAATCCTACGAGCAGTACTTC
v_call: TRBV9; clone_size: .; d_call: .; j_call: TRBJ2-1; cdr3_length: 17; cdr3_aa: CASSVDTALSSYNEQFF; cdr3_nt: TGTGCCAGCAGCGTAGACACAGCCCTTAGCTCCTACAATGAGCAGTTCTTC
v_call: TRBV27; clone_size: .; d_call: .; j_call: TRBJ2-1; cdr3_length: 14; cdr3_aa: CASSPGLLNNEQFF; cdr3_nt: TGTGCCAGCAGCCCGGGACTCCTCAATAATGAGCAGTTCTTC
v_call: TRBV5-1; clone_size: once; d_call: TRBD1; j_call: TRBJ2-3; cdr3_length: 15; cdr3_aa: CASSTWTGHTDTQYF; cdr3_nt: TGCGCCAGCAGCACGTGGACAGGGCACACAGATACGCAGTATTTT
v_call: TRBV11-2; clone_size: few; d_call: .; j_call: TRBJ2-2; cdr3_length: 12; cdr3_aa: CASSEGTGELFF; cdr3_nt: TGTGCCAGCAGCGAGGGGACCGGGGAGCTGTTTTTT